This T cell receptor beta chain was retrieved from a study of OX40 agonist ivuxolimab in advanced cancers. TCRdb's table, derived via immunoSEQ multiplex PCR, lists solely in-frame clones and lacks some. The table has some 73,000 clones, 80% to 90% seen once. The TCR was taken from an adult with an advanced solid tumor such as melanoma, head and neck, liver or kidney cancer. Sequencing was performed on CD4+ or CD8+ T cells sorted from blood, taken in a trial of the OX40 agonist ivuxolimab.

CDR3 bases: TGTGCCAGCAGCTCGGGACTAGCGGGAGGCGAGCAGTACTTC. Its translation is CASSSGLAGGEQYF. The chain employs TRBV7-2 and TRBJ2-7, with 15 bases aligning to TRBD2. This CDR3 region has 14 residues. Per the germline V gene, CDR1 is SGHTA and CDR2 is FQGNSA. Trimming cost V 4 bases and J 6 bases; bases outside gene matches: 1.